This TCR beta chain was captured by sequencing in a study of read filtering for tumor transcriptome and immune sequencing. Looking at the study overall: Among patients, under 20 were male and some 15 female, aged 47 to 80 (mean about 69). DNase treatment preceded whole-transcriptome library preparation. General observations from the study: Single-read clonotypes: roughly 81% of IR-seq clonotypes (roughly 3.5% of reads), about 70% of RNA-seq clonotypes (around 48% of reads). RNA-seq captured clonotypes less deeply and reliably than IR-seq.

From 350 to 500 ng of RNA, a library with molecular barcoded alpha/delta and beta/gamma adaptors was made. MiXCR, run by TCRdb on the reads, gives a single entry per CDR3 protein. The sample carries 60,000 or so distinct CDR3 sequences, roughly a fifth recorded once. In this sample, this clonotype turned up many times. Its antigen is unidentified. With V trimmed by 7 bases and J by 1 base, 21 bases remained unmatched. This CDR3 spans 20 amino acids. The sequence came from a donor aged 40 or over with multiple myeloma. The genes are TRBV12-3 or TRBV12-4 and TRBJ2-4, with 8 bases aligning to TRBD2. The sample consisted of a population of CD138-negative cells sorted from bone marrow. The CDR3 is CASTQEPGLGKPRAKNIQYF. In nucleotides, the CDR3 is TGTGCCAGCACCCAAGAACCGGGACTAGGGAAGCCTAGGGCCAAAAACATTCAGTACTTC.